This T cell receptor beta chain derives from a study of T cell responses to AZD1222 COVID-19 vaccine. Notes on this clone: Its antigen is still unknown.

The V end was cut by 3 bases, the J end by 3 bases, with 6 bases between. Germline V gene sequence: CDR1 SQVTM, CDR2 ANQGSEA. CDR3 length: 12 residues. Study observations and caveats: Repertoire sampling was restricted to post-peak T cell response timepoints.

Assay: immunoSEQ multiplex PCR; the TCRdb copy retains only in-frame clones and omits some. Of about 150,000 clones in the sample, 85% to 95% were seen once. J is TRBJ2-1 and V is TRBV29-1; unclear D gene. The specimen comprised peripheral blood, sampled on day 0 of AZD1222 vaccination. This clonotype originated in an adult in good health. The CDR3 spells CSVEQHYNEQFF. For the CDR3, the DNA is TGCAGCGTTGAGCAGCACTACAATGAGCAGTTCTTC.